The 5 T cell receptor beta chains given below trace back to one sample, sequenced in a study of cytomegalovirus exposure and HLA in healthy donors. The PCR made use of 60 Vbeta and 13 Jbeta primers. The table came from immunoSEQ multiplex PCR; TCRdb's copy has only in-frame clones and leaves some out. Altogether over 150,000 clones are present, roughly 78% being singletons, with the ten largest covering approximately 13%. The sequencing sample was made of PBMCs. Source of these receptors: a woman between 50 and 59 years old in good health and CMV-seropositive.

The CDR3 loop reads CAWSPGLAADTQYF. Written as DNA, the CDR3 is TGTGCCTGGAGTCCGGGACTAGCGGCAGATACGCAGTATTTT. The rearrangement links TRBV30 to TRBJ2-3, with 11 bases that match TRBD2. Germline CDR1 and CDR2: GTSNPN and SVGIG (reference sequence). The CDR3 sequence is 14 residues long. Trimming cost V 2 bases and J 4 bases; bases outside gene matches: 2. The full variable domain, rest sourced from reference TRBV30 and TRBJ2-3, is SQTIHQWPATLVQPVGSPLSLECTVEGTSNPNLYWYRQAAGRGLQLLFYSVGIGQISSEVPQNLSASRPQDRQFILSSKKLLLSDSGFYLCAWSPGLAADTQYFGPGTRLTVL.

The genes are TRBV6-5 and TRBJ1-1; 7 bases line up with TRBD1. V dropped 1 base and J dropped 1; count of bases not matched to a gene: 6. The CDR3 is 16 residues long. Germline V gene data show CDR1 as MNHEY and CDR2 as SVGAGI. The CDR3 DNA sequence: TGTGCCAGCAGTTACTACAGGGGAAGGGGGAACACTGAAGCTTTCTTT. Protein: CASSYYRGRGNTEAFF.

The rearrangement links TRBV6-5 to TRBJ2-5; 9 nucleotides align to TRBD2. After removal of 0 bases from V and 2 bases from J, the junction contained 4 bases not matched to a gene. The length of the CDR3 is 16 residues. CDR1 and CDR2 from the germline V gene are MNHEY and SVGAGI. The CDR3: CASSYSAGGFQETQYF. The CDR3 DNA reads TGTGCCAGCAGTTACTCAGCGGGGGGATTTCAAGAGACCCAGTACTTC.

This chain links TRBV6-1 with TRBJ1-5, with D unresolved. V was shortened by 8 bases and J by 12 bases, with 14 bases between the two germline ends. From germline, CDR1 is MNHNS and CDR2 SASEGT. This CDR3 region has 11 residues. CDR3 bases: TGTGCCAGCTGGGAGAGACGTCGCCAGCATTTT. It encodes CASWERRRQHF.

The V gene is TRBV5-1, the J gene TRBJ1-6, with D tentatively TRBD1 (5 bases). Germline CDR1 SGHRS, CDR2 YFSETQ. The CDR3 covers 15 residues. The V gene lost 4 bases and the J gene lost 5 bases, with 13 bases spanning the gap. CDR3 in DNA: TGCGCCAGCAGCCTCGGGGGGACCCATAATTCACCCCTCCACTTT. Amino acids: CASSLGGTHNSPLHF.